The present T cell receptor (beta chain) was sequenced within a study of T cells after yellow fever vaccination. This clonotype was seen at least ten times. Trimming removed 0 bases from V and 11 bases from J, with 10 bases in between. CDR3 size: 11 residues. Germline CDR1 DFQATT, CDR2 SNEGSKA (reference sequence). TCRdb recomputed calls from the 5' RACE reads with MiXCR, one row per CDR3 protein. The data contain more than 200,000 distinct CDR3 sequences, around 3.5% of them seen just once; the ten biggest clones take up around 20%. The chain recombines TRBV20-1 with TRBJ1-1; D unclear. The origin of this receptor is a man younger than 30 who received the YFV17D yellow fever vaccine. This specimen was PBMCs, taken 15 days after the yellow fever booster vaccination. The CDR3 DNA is TGCAGTGCTAGAGAGCCCCGGAGGGCTTTCTTT. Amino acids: CSAREPRRAFF.